This T cell receptor (beta chain) originates from a study of shared clonotypes between healthy human individuals. Study-level background: Donor composition was a couple of women and a few men, aged 18 to 49.

The germline CDR1 and CDR2 sequences are SQVTM and ANQGSEA. Trimming stripped 4 bases from V and 2 bases from J, with 10 bases between. The CDR3 is 13 residues long. Caucasian adults residing in Nashville, Tennessee made up all the donors. Original processing notes: As immunoSEQ supplied junction-only sequences (without quality scores), filtering differed. Profiling relied on immunoSEQ multiplex PCR, and the TCRdb table lists in-frame clones only, not all of them. Clonal size and the V and J genes are those of that table, whereas D and trimming came from the DNA. Of 300,000 or so clones listed, about 74% were seen once; the top ten hold under 13%. The table lists this clone with a count of one.

The chain recombines TRBV29-1 with TRBJ2-3, with a possible D match to TRBD2 (6 bases). The TCR comes from a man aged 25-45 years in good health. Specimen: memory CD4+ T cells sorted from blood. The subset was: CD45RA-negative fraction. CDR3 protein: CSVGAGNTDTQYF. In DNA form, the CDR3 reads TGCAGCGTTGGGGCGGGAAACACAGATACGCAGTATTTT.